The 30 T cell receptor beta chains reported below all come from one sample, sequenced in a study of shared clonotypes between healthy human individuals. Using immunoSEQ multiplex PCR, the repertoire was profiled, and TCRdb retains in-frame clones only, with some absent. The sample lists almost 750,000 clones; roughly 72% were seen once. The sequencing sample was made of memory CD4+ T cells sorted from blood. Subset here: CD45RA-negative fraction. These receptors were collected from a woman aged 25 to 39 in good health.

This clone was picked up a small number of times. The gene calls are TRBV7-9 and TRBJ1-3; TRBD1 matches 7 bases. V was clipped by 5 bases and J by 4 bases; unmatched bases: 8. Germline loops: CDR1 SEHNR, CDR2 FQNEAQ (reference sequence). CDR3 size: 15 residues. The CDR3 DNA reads TGTGCCAGCAGCCCCGAGGGGGCGCGAGGAAACACCATATATTTT. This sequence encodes CASSPEGARGNTIYF.

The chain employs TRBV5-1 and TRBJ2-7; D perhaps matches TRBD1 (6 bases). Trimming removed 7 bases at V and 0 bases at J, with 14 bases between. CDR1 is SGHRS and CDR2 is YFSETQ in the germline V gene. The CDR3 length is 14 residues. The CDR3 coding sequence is TGCGCCAGCGCCAGAGGGACAAGCTCCTACGAGCAGTACTTC. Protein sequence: CASARGTSSYEQYF. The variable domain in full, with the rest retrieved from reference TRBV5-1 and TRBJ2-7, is KAGVTQTPRYLIKTRGQQVTLSCSPISGHRSVSWYQQTPGQGLQFLFEYFSETQRNKGNFPGRFSGRQFSNSRSEMNVSTLELGDSALYLCASARGTSSYEQYFGPGTRLTVT.

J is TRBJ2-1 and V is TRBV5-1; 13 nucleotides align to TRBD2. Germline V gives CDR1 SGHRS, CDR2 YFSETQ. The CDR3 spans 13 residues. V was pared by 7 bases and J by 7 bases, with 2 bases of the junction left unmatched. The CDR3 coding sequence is TGCGCCAGCGGGACTAGCGGGGTAAATGAGCAGTTCTTC. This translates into CASGTSGVNEQFF.

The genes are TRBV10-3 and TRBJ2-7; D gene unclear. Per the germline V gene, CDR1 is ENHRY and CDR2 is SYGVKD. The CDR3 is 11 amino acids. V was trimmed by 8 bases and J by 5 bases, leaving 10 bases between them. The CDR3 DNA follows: TGTGCCATCGGGGTCAGCAACGAGCAGTACTTC. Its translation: CAIGVSNEQYF.

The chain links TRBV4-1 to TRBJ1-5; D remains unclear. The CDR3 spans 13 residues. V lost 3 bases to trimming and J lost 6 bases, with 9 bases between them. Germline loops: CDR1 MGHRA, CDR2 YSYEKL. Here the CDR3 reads CASSQREGQPQHF. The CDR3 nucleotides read TGCGCCAGCAGCCAGAGGGAGGGTCAGCCCCAGCATTTT.

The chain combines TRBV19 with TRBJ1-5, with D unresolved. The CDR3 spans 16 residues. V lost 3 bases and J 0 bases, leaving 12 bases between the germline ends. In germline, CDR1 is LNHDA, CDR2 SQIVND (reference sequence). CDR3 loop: CASSIFRQYSNQPQHF. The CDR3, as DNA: TGTGCCAGTAGTATTTTTCGGCAATATAGCAATCAGCCCCAGCATTTT.

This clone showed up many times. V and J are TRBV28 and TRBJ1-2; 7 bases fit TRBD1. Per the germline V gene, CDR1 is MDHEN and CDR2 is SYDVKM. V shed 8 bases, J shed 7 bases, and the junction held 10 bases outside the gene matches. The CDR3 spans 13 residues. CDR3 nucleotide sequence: TGTGCCAGCTCCCTACTTAGACAGGGTGGCTACACCTTC. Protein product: CASSLLRQGGYTF.

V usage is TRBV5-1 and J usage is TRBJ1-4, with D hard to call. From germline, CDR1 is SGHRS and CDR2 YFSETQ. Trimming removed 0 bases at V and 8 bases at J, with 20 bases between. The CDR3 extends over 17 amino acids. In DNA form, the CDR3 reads TGCGCCAGCAGCTTGGAGGCGACGGCCTCTAGGTACGAAAAACTGTTTTTT. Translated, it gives CASSLEATASRYEKLFF. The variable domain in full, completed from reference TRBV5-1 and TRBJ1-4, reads KAGVTQTPRYLIKTRGQQVTLSCSPISGHRSVSWYQQTPGQGLQFLFEYFSETQRNKGNFPGRFSGRQFSNSRSEMNVSTLELGDSALYLCASSLEATASRYEKLFFGSGTQLSVL.

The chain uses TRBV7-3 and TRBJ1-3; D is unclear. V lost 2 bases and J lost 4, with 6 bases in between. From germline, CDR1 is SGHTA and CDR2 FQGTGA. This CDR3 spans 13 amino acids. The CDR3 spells CASSLFSGNTIYF. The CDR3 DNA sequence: TGTGCCAGCAGCTTATTCTCGGGAAACACCATATATTTT.

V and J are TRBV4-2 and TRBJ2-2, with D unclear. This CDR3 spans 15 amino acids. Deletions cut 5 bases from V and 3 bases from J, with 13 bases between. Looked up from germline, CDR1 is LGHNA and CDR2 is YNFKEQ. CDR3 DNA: TGTGCCAGCAGCACCTCGGACGGTTACACCGGGGAGCTGTTTTTT. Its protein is CASSTSDGYTGELFF.

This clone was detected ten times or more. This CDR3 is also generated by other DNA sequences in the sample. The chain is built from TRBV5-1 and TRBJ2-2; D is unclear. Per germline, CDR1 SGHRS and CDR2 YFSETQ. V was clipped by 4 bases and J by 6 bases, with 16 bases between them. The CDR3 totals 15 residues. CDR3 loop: CASSGRTAMAGELFF. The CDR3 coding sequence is TGCGCCAGCAGCGGACGTACAGCGATGGCCGGGGAGCTGTTTTTT.

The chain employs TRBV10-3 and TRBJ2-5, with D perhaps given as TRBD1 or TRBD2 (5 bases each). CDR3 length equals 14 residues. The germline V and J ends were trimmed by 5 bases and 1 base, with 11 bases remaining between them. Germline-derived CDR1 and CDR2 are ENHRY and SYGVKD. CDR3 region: CAISTGTAQETQYF. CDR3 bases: TGTGCCATCAGTACCGGGACCGCCCAAGAGACCCAGTACTTC.

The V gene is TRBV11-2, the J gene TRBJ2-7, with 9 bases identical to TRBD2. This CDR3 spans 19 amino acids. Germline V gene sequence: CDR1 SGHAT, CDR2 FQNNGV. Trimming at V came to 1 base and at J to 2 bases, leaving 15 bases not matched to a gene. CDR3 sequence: CASSLGLGAGGPSTYEQYF. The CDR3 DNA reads TGTGCCAGCAGCTTAGGGCTAGGAGCGGGGGGCCCCAGCACCTACGAGCAGTACTTC. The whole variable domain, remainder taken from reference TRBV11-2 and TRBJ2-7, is EAGVAQSPRYKIIEKRQSVAFWCNPISGHATLYWYQQILGQGPKLLIQFQNNGVVDDSQLPKDRFSAERLKGVDSTLKIQPAKLEDSAVYLCASSLGLGAGGPSTYEQYFGPGTRLTVT.

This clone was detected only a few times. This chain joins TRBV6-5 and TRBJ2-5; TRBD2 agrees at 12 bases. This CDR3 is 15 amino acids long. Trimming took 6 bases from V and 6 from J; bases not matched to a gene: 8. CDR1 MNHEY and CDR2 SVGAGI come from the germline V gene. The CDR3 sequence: CASSTGTSGLQTQYF. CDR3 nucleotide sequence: TGTGCCAGCAGCACAGGGACTAGCGGGCTTCAGACCCAGTACTTC.

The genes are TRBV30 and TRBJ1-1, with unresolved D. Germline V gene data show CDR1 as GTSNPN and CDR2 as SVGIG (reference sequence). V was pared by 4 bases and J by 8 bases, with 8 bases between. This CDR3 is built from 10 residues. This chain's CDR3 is CAWKFHEAFF. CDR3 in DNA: TGTGCCTGGAAGTTTCACGAAGCTTTCTTT.

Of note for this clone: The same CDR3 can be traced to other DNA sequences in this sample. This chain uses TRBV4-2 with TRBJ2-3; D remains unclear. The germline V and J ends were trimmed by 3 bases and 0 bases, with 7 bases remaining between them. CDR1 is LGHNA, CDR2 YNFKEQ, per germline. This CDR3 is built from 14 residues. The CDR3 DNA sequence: TGTGCCAGCAGCCAGGGAACTAGCACAGATACGCAGTATTTT. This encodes CASSQGTSTDTQYF.

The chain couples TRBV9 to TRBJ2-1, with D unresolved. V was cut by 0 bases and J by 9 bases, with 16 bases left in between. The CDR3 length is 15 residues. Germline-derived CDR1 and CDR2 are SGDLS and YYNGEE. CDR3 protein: CASSVGPSKVSEQFF. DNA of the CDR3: TGTGCCAGCAGCGTAGGCCCTAGTAAGGTCAGTGAGCAGTTCTTC.

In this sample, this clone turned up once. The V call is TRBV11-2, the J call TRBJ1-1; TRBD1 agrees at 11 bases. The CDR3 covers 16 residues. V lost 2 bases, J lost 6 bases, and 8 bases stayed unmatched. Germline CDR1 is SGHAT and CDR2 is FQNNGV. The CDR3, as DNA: TGTGCCAGCAGCTTACAGCGGACAGGGGGCAGCTCTGAAGCTTTCTTT. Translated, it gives CASSLQRTGGSSEAFF.

The CDR3 coding sequence is TGTGCCAGCAGCCACCCCACCGGAGGGGTTGGAAATGAGCAGTTCTTC. It translates to CASSHPTGGVGNEQFF. V usage is TRBV5-6 and J usage is TRBJ2-1; perhaps TRBD2 as D (6 bases). Germline CDR1 reads SGHDT; CDR2 reads YYEEEE. Trimming shortened V by 4 bases and J by 7 bases, and 21 bases separated the two germline ends. CDR3 length equals 16 residues.

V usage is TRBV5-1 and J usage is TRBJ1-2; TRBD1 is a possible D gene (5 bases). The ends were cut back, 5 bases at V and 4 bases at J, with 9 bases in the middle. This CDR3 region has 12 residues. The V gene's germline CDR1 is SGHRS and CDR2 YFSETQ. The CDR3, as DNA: TGCGCCAGCAGTGACAGCGGCTATGGCTACACCTTC. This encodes CASSDSGYGYTF.

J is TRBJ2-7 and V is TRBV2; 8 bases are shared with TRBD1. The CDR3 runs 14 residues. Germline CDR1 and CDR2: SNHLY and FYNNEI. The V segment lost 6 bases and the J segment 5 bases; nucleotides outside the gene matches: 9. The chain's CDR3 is CASRNRTGPHEQYF. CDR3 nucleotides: TGTGCCAGCAGGAATAGGACAGGGCCCCACGAGCAGTACTTC.

The CDR3 DNA is TGTGCCAGTAGTTCAACCGGGACCGCCGGGGTAGGACTGTTTTTT. This sequence encodes CASSSTGTAGVGLFF. This chain connects TRBV19 to TRBJ1-4; D is possibly TRBD1 (5 bases). CDR3 length equals 15 residues. V was clipped by 5 bases and J by 13 bases, with 23 bases between them. The germline CDR1 and CDR2 sequences are LNHDA and SQIVND (reference sequence).

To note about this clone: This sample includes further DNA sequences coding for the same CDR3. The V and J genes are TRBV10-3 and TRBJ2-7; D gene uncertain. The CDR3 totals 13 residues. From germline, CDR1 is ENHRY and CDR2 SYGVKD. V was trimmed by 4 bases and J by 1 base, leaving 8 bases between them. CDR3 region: CAISGAGSYEQYF. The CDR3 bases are TGTGCCATCAGTGGGGCTGGATCCTACGAGCAGTACTTC.

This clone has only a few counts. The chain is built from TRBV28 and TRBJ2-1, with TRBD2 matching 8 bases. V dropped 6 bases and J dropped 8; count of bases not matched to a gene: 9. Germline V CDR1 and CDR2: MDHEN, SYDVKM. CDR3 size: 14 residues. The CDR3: CASSPSGPRYEQFF. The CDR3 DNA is TGTGCCAGCAGCCCTAGCGGGCCTCGGTATGAGCAGTTCTTC.

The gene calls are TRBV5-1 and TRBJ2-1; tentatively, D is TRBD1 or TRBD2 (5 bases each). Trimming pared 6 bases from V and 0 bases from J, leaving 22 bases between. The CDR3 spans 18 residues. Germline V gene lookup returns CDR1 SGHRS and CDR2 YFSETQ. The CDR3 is CASKNQGGGSYSYNEQFF. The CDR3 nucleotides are TGCGCCAGCAAGAATCAGGGTGGGGGAAGCTACTCCTACAATGAGCAGTTCTTC.

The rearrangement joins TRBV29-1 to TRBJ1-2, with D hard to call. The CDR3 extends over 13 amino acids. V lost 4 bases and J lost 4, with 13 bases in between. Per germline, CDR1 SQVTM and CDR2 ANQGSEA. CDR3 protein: CSVGGLGSYGYTF. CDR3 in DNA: TGCAGCGTTGGAGGGCTGGGTAGCTATGGCTACACCTTC.

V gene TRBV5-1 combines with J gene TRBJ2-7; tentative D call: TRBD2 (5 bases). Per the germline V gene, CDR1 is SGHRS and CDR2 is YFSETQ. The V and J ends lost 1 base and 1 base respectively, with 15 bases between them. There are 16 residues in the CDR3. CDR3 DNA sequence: TGCGCCAGCAGCTTGCAAGAGGGCTCGGGGTCCTACGAGCAGTACTTC. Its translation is CASSLQEGSGSYEQYF.

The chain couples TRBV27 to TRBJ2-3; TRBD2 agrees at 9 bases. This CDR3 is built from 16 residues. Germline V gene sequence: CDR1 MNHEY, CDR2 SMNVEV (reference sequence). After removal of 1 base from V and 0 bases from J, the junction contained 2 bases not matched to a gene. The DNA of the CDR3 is TGTGCCAGCAGTTTATTTAGCGGGAGTAGCACAGATACGCAGTATTTT. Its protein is CASSLFSGSSTDTQYF.

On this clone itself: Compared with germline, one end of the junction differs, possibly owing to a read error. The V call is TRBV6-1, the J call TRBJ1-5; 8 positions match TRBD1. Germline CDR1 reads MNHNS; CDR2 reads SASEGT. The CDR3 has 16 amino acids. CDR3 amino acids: CASSKAGTGGNQPQHF. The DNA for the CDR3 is TGTGCCAGCAGTAAAGCCGGGACAGGAGGCAATCAGCCCCAGCATTTT.

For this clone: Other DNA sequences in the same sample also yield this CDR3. The CDR3: CASSPSVTSTDTQYF. Here the CDR3 DNA reads TGTGCCAGCTCACCCAGTGTCACCAGCACAGATACGCAGTATTTT. The V and J genes are TRBV18 and TRBJ2-3; D remains ambiguous. The CDR3 runs 15 residues. Germline CDR1 KGHSH, CDR2 LQKENI. Trimming cost V 3 bases and J 0 bases, with 10 bases left between them.